This entry describes one TCR beta chain. The table lists this clone with a few counts. What this receptor recognizes is not known. The sample holds no much larger clone one base away, and base qualities are not on file. In total, approximately 690 healthy bone marrow donors made up the cohort. At the time of sampling, all cohort members were nominally healthy, though unrecorded immune exposures were likely present. The donor tested CMV seropositive, placing the donor among the roughly 270 seropositive members of the cohort. A peripheral blood sample was provided by each donor, and peripheral blood mononuclear cells were used for TCR beta sequencing. Genomic DNA was extracted from the blood cell samples with the Qiagen DNeasy Blood Extraction Kit. Receptors were amplified or captured by the immunoSEQ multiplex PCR assay. For the multiplex PCR, a mixture combining 60 forward primers for TCR Vbeta segments and 13 reverse primers for TCR Jbeta segments was used. The CDR3 region of rearranged TCR beta genes was amplified from genomic DNA by a multiplex PCR assay. The Illumina HiSeq System was used to sequence the amplified TCR beta libraries as 87-base-pair reads. The authors' analysis ran thus. A later analysis tallied roughly 80 million unique TCR beta chains across the 550 to 850 repertoires, and around 9.9 million of those chains were shared by two or more donors. To remove PCR and sequencing errors, raw reads were error-corrected and collapsed into unique sequences using a nearest-neighbor algorithm that merged closely related sequences. CDR3 sequences were aligned to IMGT reference sequences to assign V, D and J gene segments. For a sequence to be retained, a match of at least six nucleotides was required to both a V gene segment and a J gene segment. Rearrangements were called productive when the CDR3 lacked stop codons and stayed in frame with V and J; all others were non-productive. Following IMGT convention, CDR3 was defined as the stretch from the second conserved V-encoded cysteine up to the conserved J-encoded phenylalanine. In an earlier analysis of around 640 of the donors, sequences lacking an unambiguous match to a single V gene segment were excluded. In an earlier analysis of several hundred of the donors, a V segment was called functional when productive rearrangements were above 56.7%, and segregating when the standard deviation between donors exceeded 5%. To diagnose cytomegalovirus status from the catalog of TCR beta chain sequences, a statistical classification framework was built. V and J gene assignment, in a later analysis, came from comparing TCR nucleotide sequences with IMGT/GENE-DB human TR gene sequences. A later analysis assigned CDR3 sequences and most-parsimonious VDJ recombination scenarios with the TCRdist pipeline. In a later analysis, every TCR beta chain was defined by the combination of its CDR3 amino acid sequence and its V-gene family, and reads without a unique V-gene family were dropped. In a later analysis, several hundred highly shared, low-generation-probability nucleotide sequences were removed to address suspected cross-contamination and a sequencing artifact. For each public chain, a later analysis derived a clonal expansion index from normalized ranks of inferred template counts within each repertoire. In a later analysis, generation probabilities were computed with a VDJ recombination model fitted to out-of-frame rearrangements, and the resulting probabilities were checked against IGoR. Hypergeometric tests were used in a later analysis to score TCR-TCR, TCR-HLA and TCR-CMV co-occurrence, with a repertoire-size bias correction applied to the TCR pairs. To estimate false discovery rates, a later analysis permuted the HLA or CMV assignments 20 times. A later analysis grouped co-occurring TCRs with DBSCAN, adding TCRdist sequence similarity when clustering within HLA-allele-positive subsets. Co-occurrence clustering excluded repertoires with fewer than 30,000 or more than 120,000 public chains, plus five with anomalous nucleotide sharing. As stored in TCRdb, this immuneACCESS dataset retains in-frame rearrangements with V and J assigned. A fraction of the clones does not appear; measured against another copy, unresolved V genes explain less than half of the discrepancy, and the remainder lacks a known reason. The V and J calls and clone size are taken from that table; D and trimming were inferred from the DNA. The sample data list 95,000 to 150,000 clones, and approximately 8% of these were observed just once. The top ten constitute around 6% of the sample.

This record belongs to a study of cytomegalovirus exposure and HLA in healthy donors (dated by TCRdb to 2015 to 2018). Study-level background: An earlier analysis of a few hundred of the donors reported about 260 Gb of sequence data and some 110 million unique TCR beta sequences obtained from around 180 million T cells. Class I and class II HLA loci were covered by the typing at four-digit resolution. Approximately 310 gigabases of sequencing data and tens of millions of unique TCR sequences were included in an early release covering roughly 600 HLA-typed donors. Among some 410 genotyped donors of the cohort, an average of approximately 220,000 unique TCR beta nucleotide sequences was sequenced per donor, of which about 18% were non-productive. Of the roughly 430 genotyped donors, 65% to 90% fell in the genetic ancestry cluster associated with self-reported Caucasian donors. Donor age, sex, ethnicity and CMV serostatus were compiled together with the repertoire data. Rather than using new phenotypic data, the later analysis identified candidate immune exposures from TCR beta sequences and from how often those sequences occurred across donors. A later analysis re-analyzed previously published TCR beta repertoires from roughly 630 donors and added high-resolution HLA genotyping to study TCR occurrence patterns. Every discovery cohort repertoire had been produced on one sequencing platform. A later genetic analysis took genome-wide SNP genotypes for about 55% of the roughly 670 donors and used that subset as a discovery cohort. High-throughput TCR immunosequencing, statistical association of individual TCRs with disease status, and machine learning were combined to predict cytomegalovirus infection status. The number of typed donors differed by locus: roughly 629-630 for A, B, C, DRB1 and DQB1; 500 to 550 for DQA1; 600 to 610 for DPA1; and roughly 450 for DPB1. An earlier analysis of some 500 of the donors applied high-throughput TCR beta sequencing to assess whether each TCR beta V gene segment acted as functional or pseudogenic. The study aimed to test whether signatures of past pathogen exposure could be identified by cataloging public T cell receptors. The study profiled the T cell repertoires of fewer than 850 subjects by immunosequencing and related them to cytomegalovirus serostatus. Along with the approximately 700-subject first cohort, a separate validation cohort of roughly 110 different subjects was used. Roughly 5 DR-DQ haplotypes were handled as single units for association and clustering, since linkage in the cohort was strong.

Overall results and qualifications from the work: According to a later analysis, TCR association rates differed among HLA loci, with DRB1 alleles showing the most associated TCRs and HLA-C alleles showing the fewest. A cluster of highly shared sequence variants was judged likely to be a technical artifact of the sequencing pipeline. According to a later genetic analysis, donors in an Asian-associated ancestry cluster had fewer N-insertions in productive TCRs than the approximately 670-donor mean. According to a later analysis, parvovirus B19, influenza, CMV and Epstein-Barr virus appeared linked to several top co-occurrence clusters. The presence/absence analyses assumed that sequencing depth was roughly uniform across donors, and that assumption may not be true. In a later analysis, most CMV-associated TCR beta chains were found to appear HLA-restricted, with HLA associations seemingly driven largely by CMV exposure. The earlier analysis of approximately 560 of the donors excluded fewer than 20 rarely observed V segments, including chromosome 9 orphons, because counts were too low. In both the original and validation cohorts, the classifier was reported to diagnose cytomegalovirus status with high specificity and sensitivity. A later genetic analysis associated a missense DCLRE1C variant with V-gene and J-gene trimming of TCR beta chains, and an independent cohort replicated the association. Strong co-occurrence of HLA alleles, especially DR and DQ, made assigning TCR associations to individual alleles difficult. Most TCR sequences were seen in very few donors, while some public TCRs were found in many individuals. The cohort was sequenced for TCR beta chains only, and without alpha or paired-chain data the features that could be detected were limited. For the cohort, immune exposure information was limited to CMV serostatus. The 87-base-pair reads could not distinguish some IMGT-functional V segments, including TRBV6-2 and TRBV6-3, so those segments were excluded. A later analysis associated 16,951 TCR beta sequences with specific HLA alleles at a false discovery rate of 0.05. In a later analysis, HLA-associated TCR beta chains showed more clonal expansion and lower generation probabilities than non-associated chains that were equally common. Broadly in line with IMGT annotations, most TCR beta V segments showed up in productive rearrangements about 90% or about 30% of the time in an earlier analysis of roughly 590 of the donors. A further reported finding was that TCR beta sequences accurately predicted the HLA-A and HLA-B alleles for most subjects in the first cohort. Because HLA typing was missing for some donors at each locus, association tests included only the typed subset. According to the authors, the approach could potentially be generalized to other disease states and immunological phenotypes. Linkage disequilibrium might explain the correlated functional status among segregating V segments, but an unknown experimental factor could not be ruled out. In vitro tests confirmed that a few of the cytomegalovirus-associated TCR beta chains recognize cytomegalovirus antigens. The study listed 170 or so TCR beta chains as associated with cytomegalovirus.

The CDR3 has 13 amino acids, counting the end cysteine and phenylalanine. Only the CDR3 DNA stays, 39 bases, in frame from base 1. Taken from the germline V gene, the CDR1 and CDR2 loops are MNHEY and SVGAGI. Ends trimmed: V by 8 bases, J by 6 bases; bases unmatched to a gene: 6. This clonotype was sampled from a woman aged 40 to 50 in good health and CMV-seropositive. The sequenced sample was PBMCs. This chain joins TRBV6-5 to TRBJ2-1, and TRBD1 matches 8 of the central bases. The CDR3 reads as follows: CASLKQGANEQFF. The DNA reads TGTGCCAGCCTGAAGCAGGGGGCCAATGAGCAGTTCTTC.